This is a list of T cell receptor beta chains from one sample in a study of Ad26.COV2.S vaccination and SARS-CoV-2 variants. TCRdb keeps only in-frame clones here, not all; method: immunoSEQ multiplex PCR. The sample includes approximately 500,000 clones, 87% of them seen just once. This material consisted of peripheral blood, taken in a trial of Ad26.COV2.S vaccine versus placebo. Receptors were obtained from a person between 18 and 65 years old who received the Ad26.COV2.S COVID-19 vaccine or a placebo. Both conserved end residues are part of each CDR3. The D gene is left open where the match is weak. Expanded clones are given a class, and other clones once, few, many or no size at all.

clone_size: -; cdr3_length: 13; v_call: TRBV3-1/TRBV3-2; d_call: -; j_call: TRBJ1-2; cdr3_aa: CASSQVRSYGYTF; cdr3_nt: TGTGCCAGCAGCCAAGTTAGATCCTATGGCTACACCTTC
clone_size: -; cdr3_length: 15; v_call: TRBV6-6; d_call: TRBD2; j_call: TRBJ2-7; cdr3_aa: CASGGIPGLSYEQYF; cdr3_nt: TGTGCCAGCGGCGGGATCCCGGGACTATCCTACGAGCAGTACTTC
clone_size: -; cdr3_length: 17; v_call: TRBV6-1; d_call: -; j_call: TRBJ1-5; cdr3_aa: CASSERGGGAGNQPQHF; cdr3_nt: TGTGCCAGCAGTGAGAGGGGGGGCGGCGCGGGCAATCAGCCCCAGCATTTT
clone_size: -; cdr3_length: 15; v_call: TRBV5-8; d_call: -; j_call: TRBJ1-5; cdr3_aa: CASSHRLGGNQPQHF; cdr3_nt: TGTGCCAGCAGCCACCGGCTGGGGGGGAATCAGCCCCAGCATTTT
clone_size: -; cdr3_length: 13; v_call: TRBV29-1; d_call: TRBD2; j_call: TRBJ2-7; cdr3_aa: CSVGTSGSYEQYF; cdr3_nt: TGCAGCGTAGGGACTAGCGGGAGTTACGAGCAGTACTTC
clone_size: once; cdr3_length: 13; v_call: TRBV5-6; d_call: -; j_call: TRBJ2-5; cdr3_aa: CASSLGAGETQYF; cdr3_nt: TGTGCCAGCAGCTTGGGGGCAGGAGAGACCCAGTACTTC
clone_size: -; cdr3_length: 14; v_call: TRBV28; d_call: -; j_call: TRBJ1-5; cdr3_aa: CASIPWDNYQPQHF; cdr3_nt: TGTGCCAGCATCCCGTGGGACAACTATCAGCCCCAGCATTTT
clone_size: -; cdr3_length: 14; v_call: TRBV29-1; d_call: TRBD2; j_call: TRBJ2-3; cdr3_aa: CSVGLAGGGDTQYF; cdr3_nt: TGCAGCGTTGGACTAGCGGGAGGTGGAGATACGCAGTATTTT
clone_size: -; cdr3_length: 16; v_call: TRBV7-9; d_call: TRBD1; j_call: TRBJ1-4; cdr3_aa: CASSLGQGGREEKLFF; cdr3_nt: TGTGCCAGCAGCTTAGGGCAGGGGGGCCGAGAGGAAAAACTGTTTTTT
clone_size: -; cdr3_length: 15; v_call: TRBV11-2; d_call: TRBD2; j_call: TRBJ2-7; cdr3_aa: CASSRIRGGAYEQYF; cdr3_nt: TGTGCCAGCAGCCGCATTCGTGGGGGGGCCTACGAGCAGTACTTC
clone_size: -; cdr3_length: 16; v_call: TRBV27; d_call: TRBD2; j_call: TRBJ2-6; cdr3_aa: CASSPIAGKGANVLTF; cdr3_nt: TGTGCCAGCAGCCCTATAGCGGGAAAGGGGGCCAACGTCCTGACTTTC
clone_size: -; cdr3_length: 14; v_call: TRBV7-8; d_call: TRBD2; j_call: TRBJ2-2; cdr3_aa: CASSTGLAAGELFF; cdr3_nt: TGTGCCAGCAGCACGGGACTAGCGGCCGGGGAGCTGTTTTTT
clone_size: -; cdr3_length: 15; v_call: TRBV11-3; d_call: TRBD2; j_call: TRBJ2-7; cdr3_aa: CASSSTSGRAVEQYF; cdr3_nt: TGTGCCAGCAGCTCCACTAGCGGGAGGGCCGTCGAGCAGTACTTC
clone_size: -; cdr3_length: 12; v_call: TRBV7-9; d_call: -; j_call: TRBJ1-5; cdr3_aa: CASSLDNQPQHF; cdr3_nt: TGTGCCAGCAGCTTAGACAATCAGCCCCAGCATTTT
clone_size: -; cdr3_length: 15; v_call: TRBV7-3; d_call: -; j_call: TRBJ2-1; cdr3_aa: CASSGNGGGYNEQFF; cdr3_nt: TGTGCCAGCAGCGGTAATGGGGGCGGCTACAATGAGCAGTTCTTC
clone_size: once; cdr3_length: 15; v_call: TRBV15; d_call: -; j_call: TRBJ1-1; cdr3_aa: CATSRPVQGYTEAFF; cdr3_nt: TGTGCCACCAGCAGACCGGTGCAGGGGTACACTGAAGCTTTCTTT
clone_size: once; cdr3_length: 14; v_call: TRBV9; d_call: -; j_call: TRBJ1-1; cdr3_aa: CASSATGLATEAFF; cdr3_nt: TGTGCCAGCAGCGCTACAGGGTTGGCCACTGAAGCTTTCTTT
clone_size: -; cdr3_length: 12; v_call: TRBV20-1; d_call: TRBD1; j_call: TRBJ2-5; cdr3_aa: CSASGTVETQYF; cdr3_nt: TGCAGTGCTAGTGGGACAGTGGAGACCCAGTACTTC
clone_size: -; cdr3_length: 15; v_call: TRBV7-7; d_call: TRBD2; j_call: TRBJ2-2; cdr3_aa: CASSVSAGYTGELFF; cdr3_nt: TGTGCTAGCAGCGTGTCAGCGGGATACACCGGGGAGCTGTTTTTT
clone_size: once; cdr3_length: 15; v_call: TRBV19; d_call: -; j_call: TRBJ2-1; cdr3_aa: CASSIGLGGLNEQFF; cdr3_nt: TGTGCCAGTAGTATAGGGCTAGGTGGTCTCAATGAGCAGTTCTTC
clone_size: -; cdr3_length: 13; v_call: TRBV7-3; d_call: TRBD2; j_call: TRBJ2-4; cdr3_aa: CASSAGRGDIQYF; cdr3_nt: TGTGCCAGCAGCGCAGGACGGGGGGACATTCAGTACTTC
clone_size: -; cdr3_length: 16; v_call: TRBV29-1; d_call: -; j_call: TRBJ2-3; cdr3_aa: CSVEDGGGVHTDTQYF; cdr3_nt: TGCAGCGTTGAAGATGGTGGGGGAGTACACACAGATACGCAGTATTTT
clone_size: many; cdr3_length: 11; v_call: TRBV5-1; d_call: TRBD1; j_call: TRBJ1-2; cdr3_aa: CASRTGYGYTF; cdr3_nt: TGCGCCAGCAGGACAGGGTATGGCTACACCTTC
clone_size: -; cdr3_length: 9; v_call: TRBV9; d_call: -; j_call: TRBJ1-1; cdr3_aa: CRLGAEAFF; cdr3_nt: TGTCGACTCGGGGCTGAAGCTTTCTTT
clone_size: -; cdr3_length: 15; v_call: TRBV7-3; d_call: TRBD2; j_call: TRBJ2-3; cdr3_aa: CASSRLAGSTDTQYF; cdr3_nt: TGTGCCAGCAGCAGACTAGCGGGATCCACAGATACGCAGTATTTT
clone_size: -; cdr3_length: 13; v_call: TRBV3-1/TRBV3-2; d_call: -; j_call: TRBJ1-2; cdr3_aa: CASSQDAGAGYTF; cdr3_nt: TGTGCCAGCAGCCAAGATGCCGGGGCTGGCTACACCTTC
clone_size: -; cdr3_length: 17; v_call: TRBV28; d_call: TRBD2; j_call: TRBJ2-2; cdr3_aa: CASSRVQGLATVGELFF; cdr3_nt: TGTGCCAGCAGCCGTGTACAGGGACTAGCGACGGTCGGGGAGCTGTTTTTT
clone_size: once; cdr3_length: 13; v_call: TRBV12-3/TRBV12-4; d_call: TRBD1; j_call: TRBJ1-2; cdr3_aa: CASSPDRVGGYTF; cdr3_nt: TGTGCCAGCAGCCCCGACAGGGTAGGTGGCTACACCTTC
clone_size: -; cdr3_length: 11; v_call: TRBV29-1; d_call: TRBD1; j_call: TRBJ1-2; cdr3_aa: CSVGAGGGYTF; cdr3_nt: TGCAGCGTTGGGGCAGGGGGCGGCTACACCTTC
clone_size: -; cdr3_length: 14; v_call: TRBV4-3; d_call: -; j_call: TRBJ1-2; cdr3_aa: CASSQDIADYGYTF; cdr3_nt: TGCGCCAGCAGCCAAGATATCGCAGACTATGGCTACACCTTC
clone_size: -; cdr3_length: 13; v_call: TRBV11-2; d_call: -; j_call: TRBJ1-4; cdr3_aa: CASSHANEWKLFF; cdr3_nt: TGTGCCAGCAGCCATGCTAACGAGTGGAAACTGTTTTTT
clone_size: -; cdr3_length: 11; v_call: TRBV19; d_call: -; j_call: TRBJ2-7; cdr3_aa: CASSPTYEQYF; cdr3_nt: TGTGCCAGTAGTCCGACCTACGAGCAGTACTTC
clone_size: -; cdr3_length: 16; v_call: TRBV18; d_call: TRBD1; j_call: TRBJ2-1; cdr3_aa: CASYLPGQGAYNEQFF; cdr3_nt: TGTGCCAGCTACCTCCCGGGACAGGGGGCCTACAATGAGCAGTTCTTC
clone_size: -; cdr3_length: 14; v_call: TRBV5-6; d_call: -; j_call: TRBJ1-4; cdr3_aa: CASSLTVAGEKLFF; cdr3_nt: TGTGCCAGCAGCTTGACAGTGGCGGGTGAAAAACTGTTTTTT
clone_size: once; cdr3_length: 18; v_call: TRBV3-1/TRBV3-2; d_call: TRBD1; j_call: TRBJ2-5; cdr3_aa: CASSHGTGWNQIQETQYF; cdr3_nt: TGTGCCAGCAGCCACGGGACAGGGTGGAATCAGATTCAAGAGACCCAGTACTTC
clone_size: many; cdr3_length: 14; v_call: TRBV7-8; d_call: -; j_call: TRBJ1-2; cdr3_aa: CASSSSGGGNGYTF; cdr3_nt: TGTGCCAGCAGCTCGTCGGGCGGAGGAAATGGCTACACCTTC
clone_size: once; cdr3_length: 15; v_call: TRBV6-5; d_call: TRBD1; j_call: TRBJ2-7; cdr3_aa: CASSPGQGGRNEQYF; cdr3_nt: TGTGCCAGCAGTCCGGGACAGGGTGGTAGGAACGAGCAGTACTTC
clone_size: -; cdr3_length: 12; v_call: TRBV10-3; d_call: -; j_call: TRBJ2-7; cdr3_aa: CAIKSLAYEQYF; cdr3_nt: TGTGCCATCAAAAGTTTGGCCTACGAGCAGTACTTC
clone_size: -; cdr3_length: 15; v_call: TRBV15; d_call: -; j_call: TRBJ1-5; cdr3_aa: CATTRTGNSAQPQHF; cdr3_nt: TGTGCCACCACAAGAACCGGGAACAGCGCTCAGCCCCAGCATTTT
clone_size: -; cdr3_length: 18; v_call: TRBV6-2/TRBV6-3; d_call: -; j_call: TRBJ1-5; cdr3_aa: CASSYSSGTGLTNQPQHF; cdr3_nt: TGTGCCAGCAGTTACTCAAGTGGGACCGGACTTACTAATCAGCCCCAGCATTTT
clone_size: -; cdr3_length: 14; v_call: TRBV11-2; d_call: -; j_call: TRBJ2-1; cdr3_aa: CASSPGLTYNEQFF; cdr3_nt: TGTGCCAGCAGTCCTGGCCTGACTTACAATGAGCAGTTCTTC
clone_size: few; cdr3_length: 15; v_call: TRBV2; d_call: -; j_call: TRBJ1-2; cdr3_aa: CASRARASSNYGYTF; cdr3_nt: TGTGCCAGCAGGGCCAGGGCCTCCTCTAACTATGGCTACACCTTC
clone_size: once; cdr3_length: 16; v_call: TRBV13; d_call: TRBD2; j_call: TRBJ2-1; cdr3_aa: CASSLYGTSGSVEQFF; cdr3_nt: TGTGCCAGCAGCCTCTATGGGACTAGCGGGAGTGTCGAGCAGTTCTTC
clone_size: -; cdr3_length: 12; v_call: TRBV6-2/TRBV6-3; d_call: -; j_call: TRBJ2-5; cdr3_aa: CASSLQGETQYF; cdr3_nt: TGTGCCAGCAGCCTCCAAGGGGAGACCCAGTACTTC
clone_size: -; cdr3_length: 13; v_call: TRBV5-1; d_call: -; j_call: TRBJ2-7; cdr3_aa: CASSLGGRSEQYF; cdr3_nt: TGCGCCAGCAGCTTGGGAGGTCGGTCCGAGCAGTACTTC
clone_size: medium-sized; cdr3_length: 15; v_call: TRBV7-8; d_call: -; j_call: TRBJ2-7; cdr3_aa: CASSRHQGPSYEQYF; cdr3_nt: TGTGCCAGCAGCCGGCACCAGGGACCTAGCTACGAGCAGTACTTC
clone_size: -; cdr3_length: 14; v_call: TRBV19; d_call: -; j_call: TRBJ1-2; cdr3_aa: CTSIEVGRNYGYTF; cdr3_nt: TGTACCAGTATCGAGGTTGGCAGAAACTATGGCTACACCTTC
clone_size: -; cdr3_length: 11; v_call: TRBV12-3/TRBV12-4; d_call: -; j_call: TRBJ1-1; cdr3_aa: CASTRAPEAFF; cdr3_nt: TGTGCCAGTACAAGGGCCCCTGAAGCTTTCTTT
clone_size: -; cdr3_length: 14; v_call: TRBV19; d_call: -; j_call: TRBJ1-2; cdr3_aa: CASSIQASPYGYTF; cdr3_nt: TGTGCCAGTAGTATCCAGGCCAGTCCCTATGGCTACACCTTC
clone_size: -; cdr3_length: 15; v_call: TRBV5-5; d_call: -; j_call: TRBJ1-1; cdr3_aa: CASSLFRRENTEAFF; cdr3_nt: TGTGCCAGCAGCTTGTTTCGACGGGAGAACACTGAAGCTTTCTTT
clone_size: -; cdr3_length: 11; v_call: TRBV5-1; d_call: -; j_call: TRBJ2-7; cdr3_aa: CASSLEYEQYF; cdr3_nt: TGCGCCAGCAGCTTGGAGTACGAGCAGTACTTC
clone_size: -; cdr3_length: 17; v_call: TRBV5-1; d_call: -; j_call: TRBJ2-1; cdr3_aa: CASSPGSASFSYNEQFF; cdr3_nt: TGCGCCAGCAGCCCAGGGTCGGCCTCCTTCTCCTACAATGAGCAGTTCTTC
clone_size: few; cdr3_length: 17; v_call: TRBV3-1/TRBV3-2; d_call: -; j_call: TRBJ1-6; cdr3_aa: CASSLQGQLLSNSPLHF; cdr3_nt: TGTGCCAGCAGCCTCCAAGGACAGCTCCTCTCTAATTCACCCCTCCACTTT
clone_size: -; cdr3_length: 13; v_call: TRBV15; d_call: -; j_call: TRBJ1-1; cdr3_aa: CATSRGRNTEAFF; cdr3_nt: TGTGCCACCAGCAGGGGCCGTAACACTGAAGCTTTCTTT
clone_size: -; cdr3_length: 15; v_call: TRBV6-6; d_call: TRBD2; j_call: TRBJ2-3; cdr3_aa: CASSPGTSGTDTQYF; cdr3_nt: TGTGCCAGCTCCCCCGGGACTAGCGGGACAGATACGCAGTATTTT
clone_size: -; cdr3_length: 15; v_call: TRBV28; d_call: -; j_call: TRBJ1-4; cdr3_aa: CASLPSGVTNEKLFF; cdr3_nt: TGTGCCAGCCTACCCAGCGGAGTAACTAATGAAAAACTGTTTTTT
clone_size: once; cdr3_length: 15; v_call: TRBV5-3; d_call: TRBD1; j_call: TRBJ2-7; cdr3_aa: CARSQQSDRAYEQYF; cdr3_nt: TGTGCCAGAAGCCAGCAATCGGACAGGGCCTACGAGCAGTACTTC
clone_size: -; cdr3_length: 14; v_call: TRBV30; d_call: -; j_call: TRBJ1-5; cdr3_aa: CAWSGGLSNQPQHF; cdr3_nt: TGTGCCTGGAGTGGCGGGCTAAGCAATCAGCCCCAGCATTTT
clone_size: -; cdr3_length: 11; v_call: TRBV20-1; d_call: -; j_call: TRBJ2-4; cdr3_aa: CSATNGDIQYF; cdr3_nt: TGCAGTGCTACAAACGGGGACATTCAGTACTTC